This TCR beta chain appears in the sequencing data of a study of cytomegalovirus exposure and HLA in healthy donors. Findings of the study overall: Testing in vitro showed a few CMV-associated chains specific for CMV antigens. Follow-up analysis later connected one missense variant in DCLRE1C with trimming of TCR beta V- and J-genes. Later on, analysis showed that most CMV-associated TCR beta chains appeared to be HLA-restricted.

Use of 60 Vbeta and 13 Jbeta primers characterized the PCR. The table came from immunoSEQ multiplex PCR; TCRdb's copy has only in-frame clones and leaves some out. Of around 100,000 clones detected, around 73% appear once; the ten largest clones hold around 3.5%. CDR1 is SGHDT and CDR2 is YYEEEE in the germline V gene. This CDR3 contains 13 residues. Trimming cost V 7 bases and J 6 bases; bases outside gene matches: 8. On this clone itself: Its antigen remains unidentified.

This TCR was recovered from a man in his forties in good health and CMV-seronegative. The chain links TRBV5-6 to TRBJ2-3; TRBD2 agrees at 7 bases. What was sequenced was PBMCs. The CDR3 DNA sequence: TGTGCCAGCTCGGTGGGGGGGGTGGATACGCAGTATTTT. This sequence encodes CASSVGGVDTQYF.